A selection of T cell receptor beta chains follows, all from one sample in a study of regulatory T cells in long-lasting Graves disease. TCRdb re-called the multiplex PCR reads through MiXCR, storing one row per CDR3 protein. The table has approximately 480,000 distinct CDR3 sequences, about 17% seen once. The same data also went into a second study, on T cells in Graves' hyperthyroidism and ophthalmopathy.

The sample here was peripheral blood mononuclear cells (PBMCs), taken at new diagnosis, from a patient treated with antithyroid drugs. The receptors come from a man aged 40-49 years with Graves disease. CDR3s include the opening cysteine and the closing phenylalanine or tryptophan. The D gene is left open where the match is weak. The size of a clone is reported for some rows only, either as once, few or many, or as a class for expanded clones.

CDR3aa: CASSLDEVVHFGNQPQHF
CDR3nt: TGTGCCAGCAGCTTAGACGAGGTAGTCCACTTTGGCAATCAGCCCCAGCATTTT
abundance: many
d_gene: NA
j_gene: TRBJ1-5
v_gene: TRBV7-2

CDR3aa: CASSFDPNEQYF
CDR3nt: TGTGCCAGCAGCTTTGACCCTAACGAGCAGTACTTC
abundance: many
d_gene: NA
j_gene: TRBJ2-7
v_gene: TRBV7-2

CDR3aa: CASSGRDRPNTGELFF
CDR3nt: TGTGCCAGCAGCGGCCGGGACAGGCCGAACACCGGGGAGCTGTTTTTT
abundance: many
d_gene: TRBD1
j_gene: TRBJ2-2
v_gene: TRBV11-3

CDR3aa: CASSLSLLGPTEAFF
CDR3nt: TGTGCCAGCAGCTTATCTTTGCTGGGACCCACTGAAGCTTTCTTT
abundance: NA
d_gene: NA
j_gene: TRBJ1-1
v_gene: TRBV7-9

CDR3aa: CASSPGPSGPRDTQYF
CDR3nt: TGTGCCAGCAGCCCTGGTCCCAGCGGGCCCAGAGATACGCAGTATTTT
abundance: few
d_gene: NA
j_gene: TRBJ2-3
v_gene: TRBV11-2

CDR3aa: CSAQTSGYYEQYF
CDR3nt: TGCAGTGCTCAGACTAGCGGTTACTACGAGCAGTACTTC
abundance: many
d_gene: TRBD2
j_gene: TRBJ2-7
v_gene: TRBV20-1

CDR3aa: CASRTRGGTYEQYF
CDR3nt: TGTGCCAGCAGGACCCGGGGGGGAACCTACGAGCAGTACTTC
abundance: many
d_gene: TRBD2
j_gene: TRBJ2-7
v_gene: TRBV6-1

CDR3aa: CASSSRGGWTEAFF
CDR3nt: TGTGCCAGCAGCTCGAGAGGGGGTTGGACTGAAGCTTTCTTT
abundance: many
d_gene: NA
j_gene: TRBJ1-1
v_gene: TRBV7-8

CDR3aa: CAWGTGTNTGELFF
CDR3nt: TGTGCCTGGGGAACAGGGACGAACACCGGGGAGCTGTTTTTT
abundance: once
d_gene: NA
j_gene: TRBJ2-2
v_gene: TRBV30

CDR3aa: CASTPRGGRSDTQYF
CDR3nt: TGCGCCAGCACTCCGCGGGGGGGGAGGTCAGATACGCAGTATTTT
abundance: many
d_gene: TRBD2
j_gene: TRBJ2-3
v_gene: TRBV5-1

CDR3aa: CSGGLAEWGEQYF
CDR3nt: TGCAGCGGAGGACTAGCGGAGTGGGGCGAGCAGTACTTC
abundance: few
d_gene: TRBD2
j_gene: TRBJ2-7
v_gene: TRBV29-1

CDR3aa: CASTREETQYF
CDR3nt: TGTGCCTCCACCCGGGAAGAGACCCAGTACTTC
abundance: many
d_gene: NA
j_gene: TRBJ2-5
v_gene: TRBV30

CDR3aa: CASSTGPGQGTYERYF
CDR3nt: TGTGCCAGCAGCACGGGACCGGGACAGGGGACGTACGAGCGGTACTTC
abundance: NA
d_gene: TRBD1
j_gene: TRBJ2-7
v_gene: TRBV5-5

CDR3aa: CATSDADTQYF
CDR3nt: TGTGCCACCAGTGATGCAGATACGCAGTATTTT
abundance: many
d_gene: NA
j_gene: TRBJ2-3
v_gene: TRBV24-1

CDR3aa: CASNSDGGANQPQHF
CDR3nt: TGTGCCAGCAATTCGGACGGGGGGGCAAATCAGCCCCAGCATTTT
abundance: NA
d_gene: NA
j_gene: TRBJ1-5
v_gene: TRBV2

CDR3aa: CAISPGLAGRNEQFF
CDR3nt: TGTGCCATCAGTCCGGGGCTAGCGGGAAGGAATGAGCAGTTCTTC
abundance: once
d_gene: TRBD2
j_gene: TRBJ2-1
v_gene: TRBV10-3

CDR3aa: CASSPRGGRSTDTQYF
CDR3nt: TGTGCCAGCAGCCCGCGAGGAGGACGGAGCACAGATACGCAGTATTTT
abundance: NA
d_gene: NA
j_gene: TRBJ2-3
v_gene: TRBV5-4

CDR3aa: CASSSTGMNTGELFF
CDR3nt: TGTGCCAGCAGTAGCACAGGGATGAACACCGGGGAGCTGTTTTTT
abundance: few
d_gene: NA
j_gene: TRBJ2-2
v_gene: TRBV7-8

CDR3aa: CASSDMGGQDNSYNEQFF
CDR3nt: TGTGCCAGCAGTGATATGGGTGGACAGGACAACTCCTACAATGAGCAGTTCTTC
abundance: many
d_gene: TRBD1
j_gene: TRBJ2-1
v_gene: TRBV2

CDR3aa: CASSATPGLAVTYEQYF
CDR3nt: TGTGCCAGCAGCGCCACCCCTGGACTAGCGGTGACCTACGAGCAGTACTTC
abundance: many
d_gene: TRBD2
j_gene: TRBJ2-7
v_gene: TRBV13

CDR3aa: CSARDLANKYNEQFF
CDR3nt: TGCAGTGCTAGAGATCTCGCGAACAAGTACAATGAGCAGTTCTTC
abundance: few
d_gene: NA
j_gene: TRBJ2-1
v_gene: TRBV20-1

CDR3aa: CASSLRRNEEQYF
CDR3nt: TGTGCCAGCAGTTTAAGACGGAATGAAGAGCAGTACTTC
abundance: NA
d_gene: NA
j_gene: TRBJ2-7
v_gene: TRBV12-3/TRBV12-4

CDR3aa: CASSNRLGRGNYGYTF
CDR3nt: TGTGCCAGCAGTAATCGTTTAGGGCGCGGAAACTATGGCTACACCTTC
abundance: NA
d_gene: NA
j_gene: TRBJ1-2
v_gene: TRBV11-2

CDR3aa: CSARGRRRGYTGELFF
CDR3nt: TGCAGTGCCCGGGGGAGAAGGCGGGGGTACACCGGGGAGCTGTTTTTT
abundance: few
d_gene: TRBD2
j_gene: TRBJ2-2
v_gene: TRBV20-1

CDR3aa: CASSHTGTGAASYEQYF
CDR3nt: TGTGCCAGCAGCCATACCGGGACAGGTGCTGCCTCCTACGAGCAGTACTTC
abundance: many
d_gene: TRBD1
j_gene: TRBJ2-7
v_gene: TRBV3-1

CDR3aa: CASSWAGAEAFF
CDR3nt: TGTGCCAGCAGCTGGGCGGGTGCTGAAGCTTTCTTT
abundance: few
d_gene: NA
j_gene: TRBJ1-1
v_gene: TRBV7-9

CDR3aa: CASSVRDRGAKLFF
CDR3nt: TGTGCCAGCAGTGTCCGGGACAGGGGCGCGAAACTGTTTTTT
abundance: many
d_gene: TRBD1
j_gene: TRBJ1-4
v_gene: TRBV28